This T cell receptor (beta chain) was observed in a study of metastatic and nonmetastatic thyroid tumors. General study findings and limits: Significantly greater TCR beta diversity was reportedly found in malignant thyroid tumors than in benign nodules (in blood and tumor).

Comment on this clone: Its specificity is unknown.

Trimming shortened V by 4 bases and J by 9 bases, and 16 bases separated the two germline ends. This CDR3 has 15 residues. Looked up from germline, CDR1 is MNHEY and CDR2 is SVGAGI. Patients had received no treatment of any kind before thyroid surgery. With MiXCR, TCRdb reprocessed the PCR reads. The sample carries some 13,000 clones, roughly a quarter recorded once. This TCR derives from a female donor with papillary thyroid cancer or a benign thyroid nodule (not recorded which). Some clones in this sample may be carry-over from other donors' samples. V gene TRBV6-5 combines with J gene TRBJ1-6, with D possibly matching TRBD1 (5 bases). Sequenced input: tumor tissue. The CDR3 nucleotides read TGTGCCAGCAGTTTTGTGTACCAGGGTGGTTCACCCCTCCACTTT. Residues: CASSFVYQGGSPLHF.